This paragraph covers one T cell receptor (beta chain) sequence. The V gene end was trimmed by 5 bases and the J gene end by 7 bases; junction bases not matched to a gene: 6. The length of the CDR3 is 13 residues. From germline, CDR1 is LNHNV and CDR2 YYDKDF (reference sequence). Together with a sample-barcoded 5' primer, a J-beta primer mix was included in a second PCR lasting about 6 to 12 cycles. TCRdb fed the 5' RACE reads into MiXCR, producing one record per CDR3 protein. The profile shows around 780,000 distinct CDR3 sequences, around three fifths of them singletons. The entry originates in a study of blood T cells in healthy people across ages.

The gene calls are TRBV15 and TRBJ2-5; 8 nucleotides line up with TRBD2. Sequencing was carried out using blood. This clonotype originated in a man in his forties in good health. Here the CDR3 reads CATSLNRGGTQYF. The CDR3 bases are TGTGCCACCAGCCTCAATCGGGGGGGGACCCAGTACTTC.